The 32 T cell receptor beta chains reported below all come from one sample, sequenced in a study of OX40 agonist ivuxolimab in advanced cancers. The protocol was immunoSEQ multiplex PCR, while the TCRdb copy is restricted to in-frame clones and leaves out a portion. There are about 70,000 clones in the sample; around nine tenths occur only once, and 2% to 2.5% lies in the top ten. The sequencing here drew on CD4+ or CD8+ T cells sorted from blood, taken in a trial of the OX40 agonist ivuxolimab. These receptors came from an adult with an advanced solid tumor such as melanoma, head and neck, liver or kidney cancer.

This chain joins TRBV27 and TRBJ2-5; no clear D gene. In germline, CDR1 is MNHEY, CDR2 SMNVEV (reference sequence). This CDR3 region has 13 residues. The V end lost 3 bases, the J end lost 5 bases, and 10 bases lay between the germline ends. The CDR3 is CASSFSVRETQYF. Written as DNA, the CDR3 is TGTGCCAGCAGTTTCAGCGTGCGGGAGACCCAGTACTTC.

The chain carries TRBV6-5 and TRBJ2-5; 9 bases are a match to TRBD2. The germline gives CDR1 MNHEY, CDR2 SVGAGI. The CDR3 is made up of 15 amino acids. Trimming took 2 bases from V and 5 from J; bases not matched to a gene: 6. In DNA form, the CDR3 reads TGTGCCAGCAGTTACGGCGGGAGGGCCGTGGAGACCCAGTACTTC. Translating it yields CASSYGGRAVETQYF.

In DNA form, the CDR3 reads TGCAGCGTTGCCGGGGGGCCAGGGCGCGGCTATGGCTACACCTTC. Translating it yields CSVAGGPGRGYGYTF. This rearrangement joins TRBV29-1 to TRBJ1-2, with D possibly TRBD1 on 6 matching bases. The germline V and J ends were trimmed by 4 bases and 4 bases, with 19 bases remaining between them. The CDR3 covers 15 residues. Per germline, CDR1 SQVTM and CDR2 ANQGSEA.

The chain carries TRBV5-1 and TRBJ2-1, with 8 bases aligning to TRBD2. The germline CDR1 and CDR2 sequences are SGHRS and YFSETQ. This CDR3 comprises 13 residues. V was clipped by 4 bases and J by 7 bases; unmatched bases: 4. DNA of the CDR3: TGCGCCAGCAGCACCGGACTAGCAAATGAGCAGTTCTTC. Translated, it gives CASSTGLANEQFF. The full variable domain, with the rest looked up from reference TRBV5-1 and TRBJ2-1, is KAGVTQTPRYLIKTRGQQVTLSCSPISGHRSVSWYQQTPGQGLQFLFEYFSETQRNKGNFPGRFSGRQFSNSRSEMNVSTLELGDSALYLCASSTGLANEQFFGPGTRLTVL.

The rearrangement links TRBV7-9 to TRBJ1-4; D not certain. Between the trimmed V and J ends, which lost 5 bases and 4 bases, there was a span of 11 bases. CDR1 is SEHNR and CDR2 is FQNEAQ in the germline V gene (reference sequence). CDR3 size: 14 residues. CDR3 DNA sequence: TGTGCCAGCAGCCGCCAGAGTATTAATGAAAAACTGTTTTTT. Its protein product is CASSRQSINEKLFF.

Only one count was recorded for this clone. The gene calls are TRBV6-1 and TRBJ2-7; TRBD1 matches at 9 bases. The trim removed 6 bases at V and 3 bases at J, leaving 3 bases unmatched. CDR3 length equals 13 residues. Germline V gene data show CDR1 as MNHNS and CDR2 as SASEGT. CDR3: CASRETGGYEQYF. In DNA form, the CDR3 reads TGTGCCAGCAGGGAGACAGGGGGCTACGAGCAGTACTTC.

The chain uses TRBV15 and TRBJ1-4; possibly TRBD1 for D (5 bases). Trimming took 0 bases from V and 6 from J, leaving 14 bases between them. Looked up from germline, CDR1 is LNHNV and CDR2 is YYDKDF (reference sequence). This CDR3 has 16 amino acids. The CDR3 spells CATSRDLFRGDEKLFF. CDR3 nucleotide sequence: TGTGCCACCAGCAGAGATTTATTCCGGGGGGATGAAAAACTGTTTTTT.

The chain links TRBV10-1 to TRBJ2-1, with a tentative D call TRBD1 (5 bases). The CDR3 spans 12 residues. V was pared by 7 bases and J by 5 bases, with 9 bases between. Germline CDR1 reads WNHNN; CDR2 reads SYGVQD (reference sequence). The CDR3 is CASNGHHNEQFF. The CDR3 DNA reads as TGCGCCAGCAACGGACACCACAATGAGCAGTTCTTC.

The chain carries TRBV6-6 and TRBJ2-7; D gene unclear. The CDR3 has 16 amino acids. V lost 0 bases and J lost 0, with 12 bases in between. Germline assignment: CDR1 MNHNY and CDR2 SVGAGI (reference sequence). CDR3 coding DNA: TGTGCCAGCAGTTACTCCTCTAGGCAGACCTCCTACGAGCAGTACTTC. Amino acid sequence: CASSYSSRQTSYEQYF.

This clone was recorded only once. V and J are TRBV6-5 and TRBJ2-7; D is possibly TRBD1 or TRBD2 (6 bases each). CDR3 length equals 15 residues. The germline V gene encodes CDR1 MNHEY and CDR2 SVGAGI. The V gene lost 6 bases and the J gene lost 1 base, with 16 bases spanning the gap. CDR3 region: CASSPTSQGSYEQYF. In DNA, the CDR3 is TGTGCCAGCAGCCCGACTAGTCAGGGGTCCTACGAGCAGTACTTC.

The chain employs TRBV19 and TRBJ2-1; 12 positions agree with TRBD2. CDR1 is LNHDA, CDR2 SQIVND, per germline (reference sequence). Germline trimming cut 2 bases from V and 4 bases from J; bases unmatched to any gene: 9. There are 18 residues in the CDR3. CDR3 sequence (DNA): TGTGCCAGTAGTATAAGGCCTAGCGGGGGGGCCGTATACAATGAGCAGTTCTTC. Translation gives CASSIRPSGGAVYNEQFF. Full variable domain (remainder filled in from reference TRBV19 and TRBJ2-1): DGGITQSPKYLFRKEGQNVTLSCEQNLNHDAMYWYRQDPGQGLRLIYYSQIVNDFQKGDIAEGYSVSREKKESFPLTVTSAQKNPTAFYLCASSIRPSGGAVYNEQFFGPGTRLTVL.

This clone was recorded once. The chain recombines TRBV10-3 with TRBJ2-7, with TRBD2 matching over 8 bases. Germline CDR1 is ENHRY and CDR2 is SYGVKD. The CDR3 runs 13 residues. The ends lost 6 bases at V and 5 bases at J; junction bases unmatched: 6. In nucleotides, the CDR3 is TGTGCCATCAGGCCGGGGGGGAGGGACGAGCAGTACTTC. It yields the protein CAIRPGGRDEQYF.

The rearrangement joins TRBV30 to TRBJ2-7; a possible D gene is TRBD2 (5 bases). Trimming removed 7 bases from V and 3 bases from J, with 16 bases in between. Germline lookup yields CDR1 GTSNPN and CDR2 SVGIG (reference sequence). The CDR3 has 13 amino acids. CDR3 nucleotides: TGTGCCTCCTCCCGGGGTTGGGGCTACGAGCAGTACTTC. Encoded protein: CASSRGWGYEQYF.

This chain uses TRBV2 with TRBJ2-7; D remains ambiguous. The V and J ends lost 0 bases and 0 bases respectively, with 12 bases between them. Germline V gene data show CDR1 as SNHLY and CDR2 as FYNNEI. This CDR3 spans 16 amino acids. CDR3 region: CASSEAKVNPSYEQYF. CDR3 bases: TGTGCCAGCAGTGAAGCGAAAGTTAACCCCTCCTACGAGCAGTACTTC.

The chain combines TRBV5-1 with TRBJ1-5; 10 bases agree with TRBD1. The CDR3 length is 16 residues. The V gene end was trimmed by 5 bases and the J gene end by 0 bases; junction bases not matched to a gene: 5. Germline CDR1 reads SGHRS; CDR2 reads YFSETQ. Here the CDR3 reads CASRDGTGDSNQPQHF. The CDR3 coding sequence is TGCGCCAGCAGGGACGGGACAGGGGATAGCAATCAGCCCCAGCATTTT.

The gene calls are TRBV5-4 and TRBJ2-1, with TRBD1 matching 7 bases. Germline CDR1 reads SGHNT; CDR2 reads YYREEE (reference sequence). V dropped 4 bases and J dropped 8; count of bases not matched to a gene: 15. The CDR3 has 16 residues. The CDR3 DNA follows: TGTGCCAGCAGCCCTAAAGGGGGCCAGGGGATCGATGAGCAGTTCTTC. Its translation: CASSPKGGQGIDEQFF.

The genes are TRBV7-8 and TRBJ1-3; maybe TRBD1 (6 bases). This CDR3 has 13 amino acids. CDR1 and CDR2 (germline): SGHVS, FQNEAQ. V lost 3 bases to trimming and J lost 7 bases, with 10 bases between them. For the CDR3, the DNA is TGTGCCAGCAGCTTCAGACAGGAGAACACCATATATTTT. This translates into CASSFRQENTIYF.

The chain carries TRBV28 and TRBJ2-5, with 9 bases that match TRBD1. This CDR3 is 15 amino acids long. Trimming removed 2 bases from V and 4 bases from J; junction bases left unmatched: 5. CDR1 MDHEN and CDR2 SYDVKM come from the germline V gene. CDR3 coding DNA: TGTGCCAGCAGTTTACCTGGGACAGGGCCAGAGACCCAGTACTTC. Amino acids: CASSLPGTGPETQYF.

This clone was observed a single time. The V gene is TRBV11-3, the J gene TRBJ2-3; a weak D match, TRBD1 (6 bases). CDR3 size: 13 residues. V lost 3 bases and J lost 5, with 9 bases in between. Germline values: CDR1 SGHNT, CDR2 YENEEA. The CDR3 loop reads CASSLGQKDTQYF. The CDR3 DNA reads TGTGCCAGCAGCTTGGGACAAAAAGATACGCAGTATTTT.

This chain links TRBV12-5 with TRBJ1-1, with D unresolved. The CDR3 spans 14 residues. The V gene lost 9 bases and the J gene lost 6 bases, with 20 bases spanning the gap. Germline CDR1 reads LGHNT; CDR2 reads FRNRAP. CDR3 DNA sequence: TGTGCTAGCGCCCCGGAGGGTAGTCGGTCTGAAGCTTTCTTT. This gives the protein CASAPEGSRSEAFF.

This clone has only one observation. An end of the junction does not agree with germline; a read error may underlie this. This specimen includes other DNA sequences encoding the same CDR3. Written as DNA, the CDR3 is TGTGCCAGCAGTCCTAGCGGCACCGGGGAGCTATTTTTT. Translation gives CASSPSGTGELFF. The rearrangement links TRBV7-3 to TRBJ2-2; TRBD2 agrees at 7 bases. Germline V gene lookup returns CDR1 SGHTA and CDR2 FQGTGA. This CDR3 contains 13 residues.

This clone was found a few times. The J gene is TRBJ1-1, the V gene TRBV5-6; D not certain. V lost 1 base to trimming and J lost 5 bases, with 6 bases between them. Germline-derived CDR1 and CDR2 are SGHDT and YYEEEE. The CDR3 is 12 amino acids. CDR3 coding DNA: TGTGCCAGCAGCTTGTCGGGGACTGAAGCTTTCTTT. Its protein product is CASSLSGTEAFF.

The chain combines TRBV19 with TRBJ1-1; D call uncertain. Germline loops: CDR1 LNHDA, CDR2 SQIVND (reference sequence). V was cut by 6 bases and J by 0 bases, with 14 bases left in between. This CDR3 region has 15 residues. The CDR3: CASREGSTMNTEAFF. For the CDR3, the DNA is TGTGCCAGTAGGGAGGGAAGCACTATGAACACTGAAGCTTTCTTT.

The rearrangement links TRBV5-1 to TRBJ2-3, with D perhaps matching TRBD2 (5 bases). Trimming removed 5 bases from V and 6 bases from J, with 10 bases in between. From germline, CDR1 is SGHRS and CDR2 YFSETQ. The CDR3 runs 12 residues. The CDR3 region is CASSRTGDTQYF. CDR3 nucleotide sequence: TGCGCCAGCAGTAGAACGGGGGATACGCAGTATTTT.

CDR3 bases: TGTGCCAGCAGTCCGACAGGGGGCAGCTCCTATAATTCACCCCTCCACTTT. As protein: CASSPTGGSSYNSPLHF. The rearrangement uses TRBV28 and TRBJ1-6; 10 bases map to TRBD1. V trimming: 5 bases; J trimming: 0 bases; junction bases outside the gene matches: 4. Germline-derived CDR1 and CDR2 are MDHEN and SYDVKM. The CDR3 is made up of 17 amino acids.

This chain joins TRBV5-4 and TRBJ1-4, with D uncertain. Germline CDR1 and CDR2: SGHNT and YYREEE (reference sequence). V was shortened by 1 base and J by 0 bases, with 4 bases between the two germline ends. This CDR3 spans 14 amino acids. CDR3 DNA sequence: TGTGCCAGCAGCTTGTTTCCAACTAATGAAAAACTGTTTTTT. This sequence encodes CASSLFPTNEKLFF.

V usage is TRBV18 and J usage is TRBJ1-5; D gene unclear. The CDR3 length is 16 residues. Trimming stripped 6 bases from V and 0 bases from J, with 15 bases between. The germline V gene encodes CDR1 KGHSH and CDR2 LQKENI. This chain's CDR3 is CASSSTAVNSNQPQHF. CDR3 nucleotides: TGTGCCAGCTCGTCTACAGCCGTGAATAGCAATCAGCCCCAGCATTTT.

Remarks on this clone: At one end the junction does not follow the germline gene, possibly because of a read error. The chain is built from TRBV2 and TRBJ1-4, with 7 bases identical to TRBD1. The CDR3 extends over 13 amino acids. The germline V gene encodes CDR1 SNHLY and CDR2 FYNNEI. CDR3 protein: CTSSGTENEKLFF. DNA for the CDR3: TGTACCAGCAGCGGGACAGAAAATGAAAAACTGTTTTTT. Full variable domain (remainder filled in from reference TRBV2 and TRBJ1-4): EPEVTQTPSHQVTQMGQEVILRCVPISNHLYFYWYRQILGQKVEFLVSFYNNEISEKSEIFDDQFSVERPDGSNFTLKIRSTKLEDSAMYFCTSSGTENEKLFFGSGTQLSVL.

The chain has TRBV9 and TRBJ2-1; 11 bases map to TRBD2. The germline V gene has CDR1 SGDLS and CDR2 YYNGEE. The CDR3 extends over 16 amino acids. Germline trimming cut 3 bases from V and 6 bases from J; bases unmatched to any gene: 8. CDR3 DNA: TGTGCCAGCAGCGAGGGTACTAGCGGGGGAGCCAATGAGCAGTTCTTC. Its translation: CASSEGTSGGANEQFF.

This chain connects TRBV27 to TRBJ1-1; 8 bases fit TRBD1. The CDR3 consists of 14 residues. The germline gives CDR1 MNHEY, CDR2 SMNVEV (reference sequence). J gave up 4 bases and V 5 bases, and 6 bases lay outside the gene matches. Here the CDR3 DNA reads TGTGCCAGCAGTCTCACAGGGGGTGGCACTGAAGCTTTCTTT. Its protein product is CASSLTGGGTEAFF.

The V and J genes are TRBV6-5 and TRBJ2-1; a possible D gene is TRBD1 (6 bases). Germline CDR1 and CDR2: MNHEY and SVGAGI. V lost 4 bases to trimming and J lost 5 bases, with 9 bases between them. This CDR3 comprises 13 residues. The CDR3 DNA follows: TGTGCCAGCAGTTCTCAGGGGAACAATGAGCAGTTCTTC. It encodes CASSSQGNNEQFF.

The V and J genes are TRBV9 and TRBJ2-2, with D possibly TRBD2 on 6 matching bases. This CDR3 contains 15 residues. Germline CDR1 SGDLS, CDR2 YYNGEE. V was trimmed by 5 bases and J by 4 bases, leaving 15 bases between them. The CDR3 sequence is CASRSRLDSTGELFF. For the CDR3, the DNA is TGTGCCAGCAGATCTAGACTAGACTCCACCGGGGAGCTGTTTTTT.